What follows describes a single TCR beta chain. Assay: immunoSEQ multiplex PCR; the TCRdb copy retains only in-frame clones and omits some. The sample lists over 950,000 clones, 70% to 85% seen once, with roughly 0.82% in the top ten. Germline CDR1 is SGHVS and CDR2 is FNYEAQ. This CDR3 is built from 21 residues. V lost 0 bases to trimming and J lost 0 bases, with 21 bases between them. This entry comes from a study of shared clonotypes between healthy human individuals. What was sequenced was memory CD4+ T cells from PBMCs. Subset meaning: CD45RA-negative fraction. The clonotype originates from a man aged 18 to 30 in good health. Some clones in this sample may be carry-over from other donors' samples. The chain uses TRBV7-6 and TRBJ2-6; TRBD1 or TRBD2 may be the D gene (5 bases each). CDR3: CASSLAAPGHLGTSGANVLTF. The DNA for the CDR3 is TGTGCCAGCAGCTTAGCGGCACCAGGCCACTTGGGGACCTCTGGGGCCAACGTCCTGACTTTC.